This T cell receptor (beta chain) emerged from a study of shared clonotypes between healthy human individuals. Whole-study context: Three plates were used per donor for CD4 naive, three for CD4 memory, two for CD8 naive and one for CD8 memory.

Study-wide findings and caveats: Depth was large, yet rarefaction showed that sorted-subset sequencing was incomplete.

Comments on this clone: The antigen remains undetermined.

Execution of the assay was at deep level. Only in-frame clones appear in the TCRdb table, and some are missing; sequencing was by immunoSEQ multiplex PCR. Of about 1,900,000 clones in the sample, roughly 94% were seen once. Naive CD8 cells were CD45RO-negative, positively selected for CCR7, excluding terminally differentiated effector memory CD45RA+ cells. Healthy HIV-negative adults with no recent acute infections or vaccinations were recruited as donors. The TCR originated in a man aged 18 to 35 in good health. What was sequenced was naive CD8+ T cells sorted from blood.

The DNA for the CDR3 is TGCGCCAGCAGCATCCGACAGGGGGGCACTGAAGCTTTCTTT. Its translation is CASSIRQGGTEAFF. This rearrangement joins TRBV5-1 to TRBJ1-1, with TRBD1 matching over 9 bases. V shed 4 bases and J 4 bases; nucleotides not matched to a gene: 5. Germline CDR1 is SGHRS and CDR2 is YFSETQ. The CDR3 is 14 residues long.